The subject of this entry is one TCR beta chain. Its antigen is undetermined. No fewer than 7 million PBMCs went into each sample. The data stem from a study of blood T cells in healthy people across ages. Study conclusions and caveats: It was held that the diversity estimates obtained from one million T cells were underestimates.

Then a second PCR, running about 7 to 11 cycles, was carried out with a sample-barcoded 5' primer and a J-beta primer mix. MiXCR, run by TCRdb on the 5' RACE reads, gives a single entry per CDR3 protein. Found here are hundreds of thousands of distinct CDR3 sequences, under 30% of them singletons; the top ten hold under 3%. These records were also assigned to another study, of T cells of mothers and their children. Per that study: Three healthy Caucasian mothers and their six children were the donors.

The sequenced material came from blood. This clonotype was obtained from a boy between 10 and 17 years old in good health.

CDR3 amino acids: CSAGLAGNEQFF. DNA for the CDR3: TGCAGTGCTGGGCTAGCGGGAAATGAGCAGTTCTTC. The chain carries TRBV20-1 and TRBJ2-1; 9 bases fit TRBD2. Germline V gives CDR1 DFQATT, CDR2 SNEGSKA (reference sequence). Trimming removed 5 bases from V and 7 bases from J; junction bases left unmatched: 3. CDR3 length: 12 residues.